This T cell receptor (beta chain) was sequenced in a study of T cells in Graves' hyperthyroidism and ophthalmopathy. The study's findings and limits: A median around 6.4 months before onset, the model predicted ophthalmopathy. Appearing also in blood were most of the thyroid clonotypes expanded above 0.001.

Germline CDR1 SGHTA, CDR2 FQGTGA. V shed 0 bases and J shed 4 bases, with 8 bases lying between them. The CDR3 has 14 residues. In regard to this clonotype: Its antigen is not known.

RNA transcripts were the template for amplifying TCR beta CDR3 regions. A first-round RT-PCR of the TCR CDR3 used the HTBI primer set. TCRdb reprocessed the multiplex PCR reads via MiXCR and lists one record per CDR3 protein. This sample yields about 700,000 distinct CDR3 sequences, of which 12% to 15% are seen a single time; 10% to 13% belongs to the top ten. Thyroid ultrasound and orbital computed tomography, with clinical symptoms and serum thyroxine and TRAb, informed diagnoses. Fresh peripheral blood, approximately 9.6 ml, yielded the PBMCs. Input material: blood. J is TRBJ2-3 and V is TRBV7-3; D remains unclear. This receptor was identified in a woman younger than 30 with Graves' hyperthyroidism. The CDR3 sequence is CASSLTLEADTQYF. CDR3 bases: TGTGCCAGCAGCTTAACTCTAGAAGCAGATACGCAGTATTTT. The full variable domain, rest sourced from reference TRBV7-3 and TRBJ2-3, is GAGVSQTPSNKVTEKGKYVELRCDPISGHTALYWYRQSLGQGPEFLIYFQGTGAADDSGLPNDRFFAVRPEGSVSTLKIQRTERGDSAVYLCASSLTLEADTQYFGPGTRLTVL.